These 10 T cell receptor beta chains were all obtained from the same sample, sequenced in a study of cytomegalovirus exposure and HLA in healthy donors. PCR amplification relied on 60 Vbeta primers (plus 13 Jbeta primers). Some clones are missing from TCRdb's copy, which holds only in-frame ones; the method was immunoSEQ multiplex PCR. The data contain about 62,000 clones, about 89% of them seen just once; the ten biggest clones take up more than 1.4%. The sequenced material came from PBMCs. The receptor set was obtained from a man in his late teens or twenties in good health and CMV-seronegative.

The V and J genes are TRBV29-1 and TRBJ1-5; 8 bases agree with TRBD1. J gave up 1 base and V 6 bases, and 2 bases lay outside the gene matches. The CDR3 runs 13 residues. Per germline, CDR1 SQVTM and CDR2 ANQGSEA. The CDR3 here is CSVRTGSNQPQHF. As DNA, the CDR3 is TGCAGCGTCAGGACAGGGAGCAATCAGCCCCAGCATTTT.

This clone was seen more than once but under ten times. The chain is built from TRBV7-2 and TRBJ1-5; D remains unclear. Germline CDR1 and CDR2: SGHTA and FQGNSA. The ends were cut back, 5 bases at V and 6 bases at J, with 11 bases in the middle. CDR3 length equals 13 residues. CDR3 protein: CASSPVYAQPQHF. For the CDR3, the DNA is TGTGCCAGCAGCCCCGTCTATGCTCAGCCCCAGCATTTT.

The chain couples TRBV6-4 to TRBJ2-5, with D maybe TRBD2 (6 bases). From germline, CDR1 is MRHNA and CDR2 SNTAGT. V was trimmed by 3 bases and J by 5 bases, leaving 16 bases between them. The CDR3 covers 15 residues. The CDR3 DNA sequence: TGTGCCAGCAGTGATTCCGGGGGTGTGGGGGAGACCCAGTACTTC. It yields the protein CASSDSGGVGETQYF.

The V gene is TRBV13, the J gene TRBJ2-1; 15 bases line up with TRBD2. CDR1 PRHDT and CDR2 FYEKMQ come from the germline V gene (reference sequence). There are 16 residues in the CDR3. With 5 bases clipped from V and 10 bases from J, the junction kept 9 bases outside the gene matches. Here the CDR3 reads CASSIQGLAGGGEQFF. CDR3 in DNA: TGTGCCAGCAGCATACAGGGACTAGCGGGGGGAGGGGAGCAGTTCTTC. The variable domain in full, with the rest retrieved from reference TRBV13 and TRBJ2-1, is AAGVIQSPRHLIKEKRETATLKCYPIPRHDTVYWYQQGPGQDPQFLISFYEKMQSDKGSIPDRFSAQQFSDYHSELNMSSLELGDSALYFCASSIQGLAGGGEQFFGPGTRLTVL.

The V gene is TRBV9, the J gene TRBJ2-1, with D possibly being TRBD2 (6 bases). Germline lookup yields CDR1 SGDLS and CDR2 YYNGEE. This CDR3 spans 15 amino acids. V shed 4 bases and J shed 4 bases, with 15 bases lying between them. In nucleotides, the CDR3 is TGTGCCAGCAGCATAGACAGTGGGGGGTACAATGAGCAGTTCTTC. This sequence encodes CASSIDSGGYNEQFF.

This chain links TRBV5-4 with TRBJ2-2; 9 bases agree with TRBD2. V lost 7 bases and J lost 6; bases outside the gene matches: 16. The V gene's germline CDR1 is SGHNT and CDR2 YYREEE (reference sequence). The CDR3 length is 17 residues. This CDR3 reads CASRQGVAGAYAGELFF. The CDR3 nucleotides read TGTGCCAGCCGCCAGGGGGTAGCGGGGGCCTATGCCGGGGAGCTGTTTTTT.

This clone was seen only a few times. V gene TRBV18 combines with J gene TRBJ1-4, with TRBD1 matching 9 bases. The CDR3 extends over 16 amino acids. Germline trimming cut 6 bases from V and 8 bases from J; bases unmatched to any gene: 13. The V gene's germline CDR1 is KGHSH and CDR2 LQKENI. CDR3 sequence: CASSPTRGQGGEKLFF. CDR3 DNA: TGTGCCAGCTCTCCTACCCGGGGACAGGGAGGCGAAAAACTGTTTTTT.

CDR3: CASSPTGIVSPLHF. DNA of the CDR3: TGTGCCAGCAGCCCCACAGGGATTGTTTCACCCCTCCACTTT. This chain joins TRBV11-2 and TRBJ1-6, with D tentatively TRBD1 (6 bases). Germline V gene data show CDR1 as SGHAT and CDR2 as FQNNGV. The CDR3 has 14 residues. Trimming took 5 bases from V and 9 from J, leaving 14 bases between them. The whole variable domain, filled in from reference TRBV11-2 and TRBJ1-6, reads EAGVAQSPRYKIIEKRQSVAFWCNPISGHATLYWYQQILGQGPKLLIQFQNNGVVDDSQLPKDRFSAERLKGVDSTLKIQPAKLEDSAVYLCASSPTGIVSPLHFGNGTRLTVT.

V is TRBV18 and J is TRBJ1-1; a possible D gene is TRBD1 (5 bases). The germline V gene encodes CDR1 KGHSH and CDR2 LQKENI. V was clipped by 1 base and J by 10 bases, with 13 bases between them. CDR3 length: 13 residues. CDR3 in amino acids: CASSPQKSQGAFF. CDR3 coding DNA: TGTGCCAGCTCACCACAAAAGAGTCAGGGAGCTTTCTTT.

This chain links TRBV6-5 with TRBJ1-2; possible D gene TRBD1, 5 bases. Trimming pared 9 bases from V and 8 bases from J, leaving 25 bases between. The CDR3 runs 15 residues. Per the germline V gene, CDR1 is MNHEY and CDR2 is SVGAGI. CDR3 residues: CASIADARKWGGYTF. In nucleotides, the CDR3 is TGTGCCAGTATCGCGGACGCCAGGAAATGGGGCGGCTACACCTTC.